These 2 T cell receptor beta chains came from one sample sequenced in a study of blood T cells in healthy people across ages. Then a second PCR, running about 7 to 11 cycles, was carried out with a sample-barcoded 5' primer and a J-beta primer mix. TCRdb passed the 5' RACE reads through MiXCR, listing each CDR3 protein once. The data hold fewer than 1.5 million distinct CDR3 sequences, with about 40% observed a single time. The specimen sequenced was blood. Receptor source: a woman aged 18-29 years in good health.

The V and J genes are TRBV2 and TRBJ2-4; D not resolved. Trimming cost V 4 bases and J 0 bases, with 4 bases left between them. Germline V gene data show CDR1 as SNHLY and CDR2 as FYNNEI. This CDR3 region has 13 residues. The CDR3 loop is CASSVGAKNIQYF. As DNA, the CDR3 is TGTGCCAGCAGTGTGGGAGCCAAAAACATTCAGTACTTC.

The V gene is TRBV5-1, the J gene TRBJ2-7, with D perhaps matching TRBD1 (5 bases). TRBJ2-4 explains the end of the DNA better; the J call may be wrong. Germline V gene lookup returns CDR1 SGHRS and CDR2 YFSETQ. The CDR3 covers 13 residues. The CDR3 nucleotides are TGCGCCAGCAGCGTGGGTGGGGCAACCATTCAGTACTTC. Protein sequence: CASSVGGATIQYF.